The sequence of this T cell receptor beta chain was determined in a study of tumor and adjacent non-tumor tissue in lung cancer. For the study at large: Each sample yielded millions of productive TCRbeta reads on average.

This sample's RNA came from whole unsorted tissue. Distant lung tissue was collected more than 3 cm away from the tumor edge. The V gene lost 4 bases and the J gene lost 5 bases, with 23 bases spanning the gap. The CDR3 contains 17 residues. The germline V gene has CDR1 MNHEY and CDR2 SVGAGI. Three rounds of nested PCR, following a modified ARM-PCR protocol, produced the TCRbeta library. TCRdb reprocessed the multiplex PCR reads via MiXCR and lists one record per CDR3 protein. The sample yields some 100,000 distinct CDR3 sequences, about 62% seen once. This clonotype was obtained from a young man with non-small cell lung cancer. The genes are TRBV6-5 and TRBJ2-5; D possibly corresponds to TRBD2 (5 bases). The sequenced sample consisted of distant non-tumor lung tissue. CDR3 sequence reads: CASSLMRPTESGETQYF. The CDR3 DNA follows: TGTGCCAGCAGTTTGATGAGACCGACTGAGTCGGGGGAGACCCAGTACTTC.